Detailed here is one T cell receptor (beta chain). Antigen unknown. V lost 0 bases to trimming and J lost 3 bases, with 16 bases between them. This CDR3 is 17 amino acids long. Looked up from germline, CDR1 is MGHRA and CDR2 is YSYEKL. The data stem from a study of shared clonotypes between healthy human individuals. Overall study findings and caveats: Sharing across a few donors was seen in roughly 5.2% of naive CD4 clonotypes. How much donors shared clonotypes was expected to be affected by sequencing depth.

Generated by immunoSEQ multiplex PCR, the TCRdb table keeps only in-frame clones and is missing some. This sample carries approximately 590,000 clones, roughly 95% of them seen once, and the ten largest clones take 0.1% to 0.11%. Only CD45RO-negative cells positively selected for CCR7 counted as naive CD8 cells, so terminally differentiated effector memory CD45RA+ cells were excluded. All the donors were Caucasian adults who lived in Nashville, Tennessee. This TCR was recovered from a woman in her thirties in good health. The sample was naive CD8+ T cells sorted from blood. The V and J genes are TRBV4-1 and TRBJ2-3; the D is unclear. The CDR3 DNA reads TGCGCCAGCAGCCAAGATACCACCATCGTATCGACAGATACGCAGTATTTT. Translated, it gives CASSQDTTIVSTDTQYF.